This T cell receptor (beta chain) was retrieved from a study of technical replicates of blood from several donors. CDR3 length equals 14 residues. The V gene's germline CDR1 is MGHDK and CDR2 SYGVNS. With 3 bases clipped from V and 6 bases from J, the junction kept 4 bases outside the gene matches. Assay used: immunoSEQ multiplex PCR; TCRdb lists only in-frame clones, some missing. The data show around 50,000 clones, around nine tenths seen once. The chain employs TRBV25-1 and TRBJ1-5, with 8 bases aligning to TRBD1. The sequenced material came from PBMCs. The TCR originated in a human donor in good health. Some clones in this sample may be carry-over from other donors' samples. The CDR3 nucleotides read TGTGCCAGCAGTGACAAACAGGGGGGTCAGCCCCAGCATTTT. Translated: CASSDKQGGQPQHF.